This T cell receptor (beta chain) is from a study of blood T cell repertoires in COVID-19. Across the whole study: Both acute and convalescent COVID-19 samples were obtained from the United States, Italy and Spain. The cDNA or gDNA used as material had been derived from T cells, B-cell-depleted T cells, or PBMCs.

Per the original data handling: Estimation of nucleated cell counts relied on the amplification of reference gene primers. Sequencing used immunoSEQ multiplex PCR; TCRdb keeps in-frame clones, though not all of them. That table furnishes V, J and clone size, whereas the DNA furnished D and trimming. The repertoire includes tens of thousands of clones, 70% to 85% of them detected once, and roughly 5.6% sits in the top ten. Germline CDR1 KGHSH, CDR2 LQKENI. Between the trimmed V and J ends, which lost 4 bases and 4 bases, there was a span of 17 bases. The CDR3 has 16 residues. This clone was observed once.

This chain links TRBV18 with TRBJ1-5; perhaps TRBD1 as D (5 bases). This TCR derives from a man in his forties or fifties with active or convalescent COVID-19. The sample taken for sequencing was peripheral blood. This CDR3 is CASSRGSLWSNQPQHF. The CDR3 region has the DNA TGTGCCAGCTCACGGGGCAGCCTATGGTCAAATCAGCCCCAGCATTTT.